This record concerns one T cell receptor beta chain sequence. These data are taken from a study of blood T cell repertoires in COVID-19. In the study overall: Whether acute or convalescent, the COVID-19 samples came from the United States, Italy and Spain. Sample material is recorded as cDNA or gDNA derived from T cells, B-cell-depleted T cells, or PBMCs.

Source study methods: The assay estimated nucleated cells by amplifying reference gene primers. The protocol was immunoSEQ multiplex PCR, while the TCRdb copy is restricted to in-frame clones and leaves out a portion. V and J calls and clone size are copied from that table; D and trimming were computed from the DNA. The table shows around 77,000 clones, with about four fifths occurring only once. In germline, CDR1 is SGHRS, CDR2 YFSETQ. CDR3 length equals 14 residues. V dropped 0 bases and J dropped 0 bases, with 6 bases sitting between them. This receptor was obtained from a woman aged 80 or over with active or convalescent COVID-19. The sequencing sample was made of peripheral blood. The V and J genes are TRBV5-1 and TRBJ1-2; D gene uncertain. In DNA, the CDR3 is TGCGCCAGCAGCTTGGTGTCGGCTAACTATGGCTACACCTTC. This encodes CASSLVSANYGYTF. Full variable domain (outside the CDR3, taken from reference TRBV5-1 and TRBJ1-2): KAGVTQTPRYLIKTRGQQVTLSCSPISGHRSVSWYQQTPGQGLQFLFEYFSETQRNKGNFPGRFSGRQFSNSRSEMNVSTLELGDSALYLCASSLVSANYGYTFGSGTRLTVV.